Below are 24 T cell receptor beta chains sequenced from a single sample in a study of Ad26.COV2.S vaccination and SARS-CoV-2 variants. Produced via immunoSEQ multiplex PCR; TCRdb's table is partial and in-frame only. The data contain about 500,000 clones, about 89% of them seen just once; the ten biggest clones take up 1.5% to 2%. The treatment denotes: over 15 received Ad26.COV2.S at low or high dose, single or two shots; about 5 received placebo; per-sample allocation not given. The samples date from day 63 after the first vaccine or placebo injection. The material sequenced was peripheral blood, taken in a trial of Ad26.COV2.S vaccine versus placebo. The receptors shown here come from a person aged 18 to 65 who received the Ad26.COV2.S COVID-19 vaccine or a placebo.

This chain joins TRBV28 and TRBJ2-1; D unresolved. This CDR3 region has 11 residues. Germline V CDR1 and CDR2: MDHEN, SYDVKM. Trimming pared 6 bases from V and 7 bases from J, leaving 7 bases between. The CDR3: CASRELNEQFF. The CDR3 nucleotides read TGTGCCAGCAGAGAACTGAATGAGCAGTTCTTC. The full variable domain, its missing parts supplied by reference TRBV28 and TRBJ2-1, is DVKVTQSSRYLVKRTGEKVFLECVQDMDHENMFWYRQDPGLGLRLIYFSYDVKMKEKGDIPEGYSVSREKKERFSLILESASTNQTSMYLCASRELNEQFFGPGTRLTVL.

This rearrangement joins TRBV19 to TRBJ1-4; no definite D call. Germline lookup yields CDR1 LNHDA and CDR2 SQIVND (reference sequence). V lost 3 bases and J lost 6, with 11 bases in between. This CDR3 is 14 amino acids long. As DNA, the CDR3 is TGTGCCAGTAGTATCGGTGGTTCAGATGAAAAACTGTTTTTT. Protein product: CASSIGGSDEKLFF.

V is TRBV11-2 and J is TRBJ2-2; 12 bases fit TRBD2. Germline CDR1 is SGHAT and CDR2 is FQNNGV. The CDR3 totals 17 residues. Trimming took 4 bases from V and 4 from J; bases not matched to a gene: 7. In DNA, the CDR3 is TGTGCCAGCAGCTATCCGACTAGCGGGGGTGGCACCGGGGAGCTGTTTTTT. This translates into CASSYPTSGGGTGELFF.

This chain joins TRBV20-1 and TRBJ2-3, with 15 bases fitting TRBD2. This CDR3 region has 14 residues. Losses at the gene ends were 3 bases for V and 6 bases for J; bases not matched to a gene: 1. The V gene's germline CDR1 is DFQATT and CDR2 SNEGSKA (reference sequence). The CDR3 nucleotides are TGCAGTGCTAGTGGACTAGCGGGGGGGGATACGCAGTATTTT. Amino acids: CSASGLAGGDTQYF.

The chain has TRBV6-2 or TRBV6-3 and TRBJ2-7, with TRBD2 matching 11 bases. The germline V gene encodes CDR1 MNHEY and CDR2 SVGEGT. Trimming took 6 bases from V and 7 from J; bases not matched to a gene: 8. The CDR3 is made up of 14 amino acids. CDR3 sequence reads: CASSRPGLAVEQYF. The CDR3 DNA follows: TGTGCCAGCAGCCGTCCGGGACTAGCGGTAGAGCAGTACTTC.

The genes are TRBV10-3 and TRBJ2-3; 10 bases align to TRBD1. This CDR3 is built from 15 residues. V gave up 8 bases and J gave up 2 bases; unmatched junction bases: 7. Germline CDR1 and CDR2: ENHRY and SYGVKD. Here the CDR3 reads CAIRDGQGDTDTQYF. The CDR3 DNA reads TGTGCCATCCGGGACGGACAGGGGGACACAGATACGCAGTATTTT.

This rearrangement joins TRBV14 to TRBJ1-1, with 7 positions matching TRBD1. The CDR3 is made up of 13 amino acids. Trimming cost V 3 bases and J 9 bases; bases outside gene matches: 7. Germline CDR1 reads SGHDN; CDR2 reads FVKESK. CDR3 residues: CASSQRQGQKAFF. In DNA form, the CDR3 reads TGTGCCAGCAGCCAGAGACAGGGACAGAAAGCTTTCTTT.

This sequence joins TRBV19 and TRBJ1-2; D call uncertain. Germline lookup yields CDR1 LNHDA and CDR2 SQIVND (reference sequence). V lost 4 bases and J 0 bases, leaving 6 bases between the germline ends. The CDR3 consists of 13 residues. The CDR3 DNA reads as TGTGCCAGTAGTACAGGTTCTAACTATGGCTACACCTTC. This codes for CASSTGSNYGYTF.

V usage is TRBV5-1 and J usage is TRBJ1-6; D perhaps matches TRBD1 (5 bases). The V gene's germline CDR1 is SGHRS and CDR2 YFSETQ. The CDR3 is 15 residues long. Trimming shortened V by 5 bases and J by 8 bases, and 17 bases separated the two germline ends. CDR3 loop: CASREGPSTDSPLHF. CDR3 DNA: TGCGCCAGCAGGGAGGGGCCCTCAACGGATTCACCCCTCCACTTT.

V gene TRBV3-1 (or the pseudogene TRBV3-2) combines with J gene TRBJ1-4, with 9 bases identical to TRBD1. The V gene's germline CDR1 is LGHDT and CDR2 YNNKEL (reference sequence). The CDR3 sequence is 16 residues long. V gave up 4 bases and J gave up 7 bases; unmatched junction bases: 10. CDR3 amino acids: CASSRSGTGSGEKLFF. CDR3 DNA sequence: TGTGCCAGCAGCCGATCCGGGACAGGGTCAGGTGAAAAACTGTTTTTT.

The chain employs TRBV18 and TRBJ2-3; 11 bases are a match to TRBD2. The length of the CDR3 is 16 residues. J lost 7 bases, V lost 5 bases, and 11 bases had no gene match. Germline CDR1 and CDR2: KGHSH and LQKENI. CDR3 region: CASSTRSGGALNTQYF. CDR3 DNA: TGTGCCAGCTCAACGCGTAGCGGGGGGGCCCTCAATACGCAGTATTTT.

This clone was seen a handful of times. V and J are TRBV4-1 and TRBJ2-7; 11 positions match TRBD2. V was pared by 3 bases and J by 4 bases, with 2 bases of the junction left unmatched. Germline CDR1 MGHRA, CDR2 YSYEKL. The CDR3 is 14 amino acids. The CDR3 coding sequence is TGCGCCAGCAGCCAGGGGACTAGCGGTTACGAGCAGTACTTC. Translating gives CASSQGTSGYEQYF.

The count of this clone is one. The chain is built from TRBV3-1 (or the pseudogene TRBV3-2) and TRBJ2-7, with D tentatively TRBD1 (5 bases). Per the germline V gene, CDR1 is LGHDT and CDR2 is YNNKEL (reference sequence). This CDR3 contains 14 residues. V lost 5 bases and J 0 bases, leaving 11 bases between the germline ends. CDR3 protein: CASSVGHLSYEQYF. CDR3 nucleotide sequence: TGTGCCAGCAGCGTTGGACACCTCTCCTACGAGCAGTACTTC.

The V call is TRBV7-2, the J call TRBJ1-6; D unresolved. The CDR3 runs 15 residues. Between the trimmed V and J ends, which lost 1 base and 0 bases, there was a span of 4 bases. Germline V gives CDR1 SGHTA, CDR2 FQGNSA. The CDR3, as DNA: TGTGCCAGCAGCTTAGGGTACTCCTATAATTCACCCCTCCACTTT. It specifies CASSLGYSYNSPLHF.

The chain recombines TRBV18 with TRBJ2-7, with D unresolved. Germline V gives CDR1 KGHSH, CDR2 LQKENI. The CDR3 covers 14 residues. Trimming stripped 3 bases from V and 2 bases from J, with 11 bases between. The CDR3 spells CASSPPSTAYEQYF. The CDR3, as DNA: TGTGCCAGCTCACCCCCATCGACGGCCTACGAGCAGTACTTC. Together with reference TRBV18 and TRBJ2-7, the CDR3 gives the full variable domain: NAGVMQNPRHLVRRRGQEARLRCSPMKGHSHVYWYRQLPEEGLKFMVYLQKENIIDESGMPKERFSAEFPKEGPSILRIQQVVRGDSAAYFCASSPPSTAYEQYFGPGTRLTVT.

The table lists this clone with a count of one. V usage is TRBV28 and J usage is TRBJ2-5; possible D gene TRBD2, 6 bases. Trimming stripped 7 bases from V and 0 bases from J, with 9 bases between. Germline-derived CDR1 and CDR2 are MDHEN and SYDVKM. This CDR3 region has 13 residues. For the CDR3, the DNA is TGTGCCAGCAACGGGGGACACCAAGAGACCCAGTACTTC. This sequence encodes CASNGGHQETQYF.

The chain couples TRBV6-5 to TRBJ2-5, with a possible D match to TRBD2 (5 bases). CDR3 size: 15 residues. With 7 bases removed from V and 1 base from J, the gap between germline ends came to 16 bases. The V gene's germline CDR1 is MNHEY and CDR2 SVGAGI. The CDR3 DNA is TGTGCCAGCATGGCGACCGGGAATCCCCAAGAGACCCAGTACTTC. Its translation: CASMATGNPQETQYF.

The V and J genes are TRBV30 and TRBJ1-3, with 7 bases that match TRBD1. V trimming: 3 bases; J trimming: 4 bases; junction bases outside the gene matches: 3. The CDR3 runs 13 residues. Per the germline V gene, CDR1 is GTSNPN and CDR2 is SVGIG (reference sequence). The CDR3 DNA is TGTGCCTGGAGCTGGACAGGAGGAAACACCATATATTTT. Its protein product is CAWSWTGGNTIYF.

This clone came up once. This rearrangement joins TRBV30 to TRBJ1-1, with 11 bases that match TRBD1. CDR1 GTSNPN and CDR2 SVGIG come from the germline V gene (reference sequence). The V and J ends lost 5 bases and 10 bases, in that order; junction bases with no gene match: 6. The CDR3 has 12 amino acids. Here the CDR3 reads CAWAGTGGSAFF. The CDR3 DNA sequence: TGTGCCTGGGCTGGGACAGGGGGTTCAGCTTTCTTT.

This chain links TRBV2 with TRBJ2-7, with 7 bases that match TRBD2. Germline lookup yields CDR1 SNHLY and CDR2 FYNNEI. V shed 4 bases, J shed 4 bases, and the junction held 7 bases outside the gene matches. The CDR3 consists of 14 residues. The CDR3 here is CASSVAGGTYEQYF. In nucleotides, the CDR3 is TGTGCCAGCAGTGTGGCCGGGGGGACGTACGAGCAGTACTTC.

This rearrangement joins TRBV7-9 to TRBJ2-1; TRBD2 matches at 7 bases. The V gene end was trimmed by 3 bases and the J gene end by 5 bases; junction bases not matched to a gene: 4. The CDR3 runs 14 residues. Per the germline V gene, CDR1 is SEHNR and CDR2 is FQNEAQ (reference sequence). CDR3 protein: CASSFGLADNEQFF. The CDR3 DNA is TGTGCCAGCAGCTTCGGGCTAGCGGACAATGAGCAGTTCTTC.

This sequence joins TRBV2 and TRBJ1-2, with 7 bases matching TRBD1. CDR1 and CDR2 (germline): SNHLY, FYNNEI. The J segment lost 14 bases and the V segment lost 6 bases, leaving 15 bases of the junction unmatched. CDR3 length: 13 residues. The CDR3 here is CASRGGYRGRETF. In DNA form, the CDR3 reads TGTGCCAGCAGGGGAGGGTACAGGGGCCGGGAGACCTTC.

This chain joins TRBV24-1 and TRBJ2-3, with a possible D match to TRBD2 (6 bases). Trimming removed 1 base from V and 3 bases from J, with 13 bases in between. CDR1 is KGHDR, CDR2 SFDVKD, per germline. The CDR3 totals 16 residues. The CDR3 is CATSDFSGSQTDTQYF. In nucleotides, the CDR3 is TGTGCCACCAGTGATTTTTCCGGGAGTCAGACAGATACGCAGTATTTT.

The V and J genes are TRBV4-2 and TRBJ1-3; unclear D gene. The V end lost 2 bases, the J end lost 2 bases, and 10 bases lay between the germline ends. This CDR3 is built from 15 residues. The germline gives CDR1 LGHNA, CDR2 YNFKEQ. As DNA, the CDR3 is TGTGCCAGCAGCCAACAAGAGGCGGCTGGAAACACCATATATTTT. Translated: CASSQQEAAGNTIYF.